Below, 28 T cell receptor beta chains from the same sample are listed, as sequenced in a study of cytomegalovirus exposure and HLA in healthy donors (dated by TCRdb to about 2017). The receptor library was made with the immunoSEQ multiplex PCR assay. The multiplex PCR relied on a mix of 60 forward primers for TCR Vbeta segments and 13 reverse primers for TCR Jbeta segments. Held by TCRdb, this immuneACCESS table contains in-frame sequences only and omits some clones. Under half of the omission traces to an unresolved V gene where checked; the cause of the rest is unknown. Across this sample there are under 200,000 clones, with around 80% seen only once. Approximately 6.3% of the sample lies in the top ten. Material for sequencing was PBMCs. All receptors come from a man between 35 and 55 years old in good health and CMV-seropositive.

The V and J genes are TRBV9 and TRBJ2-1; D perhaps matches TRBD1 (5 bases). The length of the CDR3 is 14 residues. Deletions cut 0 bases from V and 7 bases from J, with 11 bases between. Germline V gene lookup returns CDR1 SGDLS and CDR2 YYNGEE. The chain's CDR3 is CASSVGGAGNEQFF. Written as DNA, the CDR3 is TGTGCCAGCAGCGTAGGTGGGGCAGGAAATGAGCAGTTCTTC.

The chain employs TRBV4-3 and TRBJ2-2, with D uncertain. This CDR3 contains 13 residues. From germline, CDR1 is LGHNA and CDR2 YSLEER. Trimming took 0 bases from V and 5 from J, leaving 4 bases between them. The CDR3 region has the DNA TGCGCCAGCAGCCAAGATCCGACCGGGGAGCTGTTTTTT. Amino acids: CASSQDPTGELFF.

This chain joins TRBV4-3 and TRBJ1-4; 8 bases are shared with TRBD1. V dropped 5 bases and J dropped 4; count of bases not matched to a gene: 9. Per germline, CDR1 LGHNA and CDR2 YSLEER. This CDR3 region has 16 residues. CDR3: CASSGRRGQGNEKLFF. The CDR3 DNA is TGCGCCAGCAGCGGCCGGCGCGGACAGGGTAATGAAAAACTGTTTTTT.

A few counts support this clone. This chain joins TRBV10-3 and TRBJ2-2, with 7 bases aligning to TRBD1. Germline V gene lookup returns CDR1 ENHRY and CDR2 SYGVKD. V lost 6 bases to trimming and J lost 2 bases; unmatched junction nucleotides: 9. The CDR3 length is 16 residues. The DNA of the CDR3 is TGTGCCATCAGCCGACCGGGACAGACAAACACCGGGGAGCTGTTTTTT. This translates into CAISRPGQTNTGELFF.

The chain joins TRBV12-2 to TRBJ1-5; the table calls TRBD1, which could not be checked here. TRBV12-2 is a recognized pseudogene. CDR3 length equals 17 residues. Written as DNA, the CDR3 is TGTGCAAGTCGCTTAGCGCATGACAAGTATAGCAATCAGCCCCAGCATTTT. It codes for CASRLAHDKYSNQPQHF.

This chain connects TRBV7-8 to TRBJ2-7; 7 nucleotides line up with TRBD2. With 1 base clipped from V and 2 bases from J, the junction kept 2 bases outside the gene matches. This CDR3 comprises 14 residues. The germline V gene encodes CDR1 SGHVS and CDR2 FQNEAQ. CDR3 coding DNA: TGTGCCAGCAGCTTAGGGGGGGGTCCCTACGAGCAGTACTTC. It encodes CASSLGGGPYEQYF.

This chain uses TRBV20-1 with TRBJ1-4; a possible D gene is TRBD1 (5 bases). This CDR3 region has 11 residues. Trimming removed 2 bases at V and 10 bases at J, with 8 bases between. CDR1 DFQATT and CDR2 SNEGSKA come from the germline V gene (reference sequence). The CDR3 DNA follows: TGCAGTGCTAGACAGGGTGGAAAACTGTTTTTT. This translates into CSARQGGKLFF.

This clone was seen a few times. V is TRBV19 and J is TRBJ1-2, with 8 bases matching TRBD1. Germline V gene lookup returns CDR1 LNHDA and CDR2 SQIVND (reference sequence). The CDR3 has 13 residues. With 10 bases clipped from V and 7 bases from J, the junction kept 11 bases outside the gene matches. CDR3 in amino acids: CAISRGTGSGYTF. Here the CDR3 DNA reads TGTGCCATCTCCCGGGGGACAGGAAGTGGCTACACCTTC. Drawing the rest from reference TRBV19 and TRBJ1-2, the complete variable domain is DGGITQSPKYLFRKEGQNVTLSCEQNLNHDAMYWYRQDPGQGLRLIYYSQIVNDFQKGDIAEGYSVSREKKESFPLTVTSAQKNPTAFYLCAISRGTGSGYTFGSGTRLTVV.

This clone was seen a single time. The V call is TRBV18, the J call TRBJ1-4, with a tentative D call TRBD1 (6 bases). Per the germline V gene, CDR1 is KGHSH and CDR2 is LQKENI. CDR3 length: 17 residues. Trimming took off 2 bases at V and 8 bases at J, with 21 bases between the two ends. The CDR3 region has the DNA TGTGCCAGCTCACCATCACAGGGTCTGTTGCGGTACGAAAAACTGTTTTTT. Amino acid sequence: CASSPSQGLLRYEKLFF.

The V call is TRBV4-1, the J call TRBJ2-5; D perhaps matches TRBD2 (5 bases). Germline lookup yields CDR1 MGHRA and CDR2 YSYEKL. The V and J ends lost 1 base and 4 bases respectively, with 7 bases between them. The CDR3 is 13 amino acids. CDR3 DNA sequence: TGCGCCAGCAGCCAAGCTCTAGCAGAGACCCAGTACTTC. It encodes CASSQALAETQYF.

V gene TRBV19 combines with J gene TRBJ2-7; D unresolved. V was shortened by 1 base and J by 2 bases, with 9 bases between the two germline ends. The CDR3 covers 14 residues. Germline CDR1 LNHDA, CDR2 SQIVND (reference sequence). The CDR3 DNA reads TGTGCCAGTAGTATAGGACACCCAGCCTACGAGCAGTACTTC. Its translation is CASSIGHPAYEQYF.

The V call is TRBV11-2, the J call TRBJ2-7; 10 bases are a match to TRBD1. The CDR3 is 14 residues long. The germline V gene encodes CDR1 SGHAT and CDR2 FQNNGV. The trim removed 5 bases at V and 3 bases at J, leaving 4 bases unmatched. The CDR3 loop is CASSVGQGIYEQYF. The CDR3 DNA follows: TGTGCCAGCAGCGTGGGACAGGGGATCTACGAGCAGTACTTC.

The chain is built from TRBV18 and TRBJ2-7; 10 bases match TRBD2. Germline loops: CDR1 KGHSH, CDR2 LQKENI. The V segment lost 3 bases and the J segment 1 base; nucleotides outside the gene matches: 0. CDR3 length: 14 amino acids. As DNA, the CDR3 is TGTGCCAGCTCACCTAGCGGGGGGTCCTACGAGCAGTACTTC. This codes for CASSPSGGSYEQYF.

This chain uses TRBV5-1 with TRBJ2-3; D possibly corresponds to TRBD1 (5 bases). The ends were cut back, 5 bases at V and 6 bases at J, with 16 bases in the middle. The CDR3 extends over 14 amino acids. Germline V gene data show CDR1 as SGHRS and CDR2 as YFSETQ. The DNA of the CDR3 is TGCGCCAGCAGTAGGATGGCAGGGTCCGATACGCAGTATTTT. Its protein is CASSRMAGSDTQYF.

This clone was found a few times. The chain has TRBV4-3 and TRBJ2-7; 9 bases fit TRBD2. Germline CDR1 reads LGHNA; CDR2 reads YSLEER. The CDR3 contains 16 residues. J was trimmed by 6 bases and V by 2 bases; bases with no gene match: 11. CDR3 nucleotides: TGCGCCAGCAGCCAAAGCACCGGGACTAGCCCCGGCGAGCAGTACTTC. Protein product: CASSQSTGTSPGEQYF.

This clone has only a few counts. The chain joins TRBV30 to TRBJ1-2, with D perhaps matching TRBD1 (5 bases). V lost 0 bases and J lost 5, with 13 bases in between. The CDR3 loop spans 14 amino acids. Germline loops: CDR1 GTSNPN, CDR2 SVGIG (reference sequence). In nucleotides, the CDR3 is TGTGCCTGGAGTGTATGGCAGGGCAGTTATGGCTACACCTTC. This codes for CAWSVWQGSYGYTF.

The V and J genes are TRBV29-1 and TRBJ1-5; D is perhaps TRBD1 (5 bases). Germline values: CDR1 SQVTM, CDR2 ANQGSEA. CDR3 length: 16 residues. Trimming removed 0 bases at V and 7 bases at J, with 19 bases between. The DNA for the CDR3 is TGCAGCGTTGAAGACGAGGGCGGGGGTTCCGCCCAGCCCCAGCATTTT. This codes for CSVEDEGGGSAQPQHF.

The chain employs TRBV14 and TRBJ2-1; 7 bases match TRBD2. This CDR3 spans 17 amino acids. Trimming removed 2 bases from V and 0 bases from J; junction bases left unmatched: 7. CDR1 SGHDN and CDR2 FVKESK come from the germline V gene. CDR3 sequence (DNA): TGTGCCAGCAGCCAATGGAGCGGGACCATCTCCTACAATGAGCAGTTCTTC. Protein sequence: CASSQWSGTISYNEQFF.

Comment on this clone: An end of the junction differs from the germline gene, which may be a read error. CDR3 residues: CPRGYRDRVYEQYF. The CDR3, as DNA: TGCCCAAGAGGGTACCGGGACAGGGTTTACGAGCAGTACTTC. V usage is TRBV7-3 and J usage is TRBJ2-7; 9 bases align to TRBD1. There are 14 residues in the CDR3. Germline-derived CDR1 and CDR2 are SGHTA and FQGTGA.

The chain has TRBV19 and TRBJ2-1; D is perhaps TRBD2 (6 bases). The germline V gene encodes CDR1 LNHDA and CDR2 SQIVND (reference sequence). V shed 4 bases and J shed 1 base, with 17 bases lying between them. CDR3 length equals 17 residues. CDR3 coding DNA: TGTGCCAGTAGTAATGGAGGGGCCATCCCTTCCTACAATGAGCAGTTCTTC. Its translation: CASSNGGAIPSYNEQFF.

The rearrangement links TRBV28 to TRBJ2-7; 9 nucleotides agree with TRBD2. The trim removed 2 bases at V and 4 bases at J, leaving 0 bases unmatched. Germline V gene sequence: CDR1 MDHEN, CDR2 SYDVKM. The CDR3 contains 13 residues. The CDR3 sequence: CASSLLAGYEQYF. The CDR3 region has the DNA TGTGCCAGCAGTTTACTAGCGGGGTACGAGCAGTACTTC.

The chain recombines TRBV2 with TRBJ1-6, with 7 bases fitting TRBD1. In germline, CDR1 is SNHLY, CDR2 FYNNEI. This CDR3 has 16 amino acids. Germline trimming cut 6 bases from V and 6 bases from J; bases unmatched to any gene: 11. The CDR3 sequence is CASRLTGQILNSPLHF. CDR3 in DNA: TGTGCCAGCAGGTTAACGGGACAGATTCTTAATTCACCCCTCCACTTT.

The genes are TRBV4-1 and TRBJ2-1; D may be TRBD1 (5 bases). Trimming left V 4 bases short and J 5 bases short, with 12 bases between. In germline, CDR1 is MGHRA, CDR2 YSYEKL. The CDR3 is 14 residues long. CDR3 sequence (DNA): TGCGCCAGCAGCCTCTGGATGGGGCACAATGAGCAGTTCTTC. Its translation is CASSLWMGHNEQFF.

The chain carries TRBV29-1 and TRBJ1-5; 7 bases line up with TRBD1. CDR1 SQVTM and CDR2 ANQGSEA come from the germline V gene. CDR3 length: 14 residues. V was pared by 6 bases and J by 0 bases, with 5 bases of the junction left unmatched. CDR3 residues: CSVGTESSNQPQHF. The CDR3 DNA is TGCAGCGTGGGGACAGAATCTAGCAATCAGCCCCAGCATTTT.

The CDR3 region is CASSSVAVTYEQYF. CDR3 coding DNA: TGTGCCAGCAGTTCGGTTGCTGTTACCTACGAGCAGTACTTC. The genes are TRBV6-5 and TRBJ2-7; no reliable D call. The CDR3 is made up of 14 amino acids. Germline CDR1 MNHEY, CDR2 SVGAGI. Trimming removed 4 bases at V and 2 bases at J, with 12 bases between.

The chain is built from TRBV6-1 and TRBJ2-5, with 7 bases aligning to TRBD2. The end of the DNA fits TRBJ2-7 better, so the J call may be wrong. CDR1 MNHNS and CDR2 SASEGT come from the germline V gene. The CDR3 has 14 residues. CDR3 loop: CASSGRGTNYEQYF. CDR3 bases: TGTGCCAGCAGTGGCCGTGGGACTAACTACGAGCAGTACTTC.

The chain links TRBV9 to TRBJ1-2; a weak D match, TRBD1 (6 bases). With 2 bases removed from V and 9 bases from J, the gap between germline ends came to 14 bases. The CDR3 is 13 amino acids. Germline-derived CDR1 and CDR2 are SGDLS and YYNGEE. CDR3 amino acids: CASSVGHRESYTF. CDR3 nucleotides: TGTGCCAGCAGCGTGGGTCACAGGGAAAGCTACACCTTC.

The chain has TRBV30 and TRBJ2-3; 8 bases line up with TRBD2. CDR1 and CDR2 (germline): GTSNPN, SVGIG (reference sequence). This CDR3 comprises 14 residues. Trimming at V came to 3 bases and at J to 1 base, leaving 3 bases not matched to a gene. The CDR3 loop reads CAWRHSGGTDTQYF. The DNA of the CDR3 is TGTGCCTGGAGGCATAGCGGGGGCACAGATACGCAGTATTTT.